The sequence of this T cell receptor (beta chain) was determined in a study of T-cell memory formation after mild COVID-19. V was shortened by 0 bases and J by 4 bases, with 9 bases between the two germline ends. This CDR3 has 13 residues. From germline, CDR1 is DFQATT and CDR2 SNEGSKA (reference sequence). After 5'RACE with constant-segment primers, TCR alpha and TCR beta cDNA libraries carrying sample barcodes and UMIs were obtained. TCRdb re-called the 5' RACE reads with MiXCR, one entry per CDR3 protein. The table includes about 100,000 distinct CDR3 sequences, roughly a sixth detected once. This clonotype has just a few counts.

The sequence was obtained from a man younger than 35 who had mild COVID-19 (a few samples of this study predate the infection). Cell type and time point are not known. V is TRBV20-1 and J is TRBJ1-1, with unresolved D. The sequenced material came from PBMCs or a T cell subset sorted from them (not recorded which). The CDR3 DNA reads as TGCAGTGCTAGAGATTACGGCTTCACTGAAGCTTTCTTT. It codes for CSARDYGFTEAFF.